This TCR beta chain was sequenced for a study of T cell repertoires in cytomegalovirus infection. Study-level information: The authors used CMV epitopes that were HLA-C-restricted (recently identified) and HLA-B-restricted (well studied). Study-wide results and limits: What dominated the ex vivo response were HLA-C-restricted CMV-specific TCR beta clonotypes.

TCRdb passed the reads through MiXCR, listing each CDR3 protein once. The sample has 650,000 to 900,000 distinct CDR3 sequences; 25% to 35% are singletons. Details on this clonotype: As yet, its antigen is unknown.

The CDR3 has 15 amino acids. The germline V gene has CDR1 SGHVS and CDR2 FNYEAQ. V shed 3 bases, J shed 1 base, and the junction held 3 bases outside the gene matches. The clonotype comes from a human donor in good health (CMV status not recorded). Some clones in this sample may be carry-over from other donors' samples. The chain joins TRBV7-6 to TRBJ2-1, with 7 bases lining up with TRBD2. This material consisted of cultured CD8+ T cells from PBMCs, taken from culture after CMV antigen stimulation. The DNA for the CDR3 is TGTGCCAGCAGCTTCAAGCGGGGTTCCTACAATGAGCAGTTCTTC. Amino acid sequence: CASSFKRGSYNEQFF.